This TCR beta chain derives from a study of shared clonotypes between healthy human individuals. Note on this clone: What it binds is not known.

Study outcomes and limitations: Generation of non-shared clonotypes was less probable than generation of clonotypes shared by all four donors.

The length of the CDR3 is 17 residues. The J segment lost 4 bases and the V segment lost 4 bases, leaving 5 bases of the junction unmatched. Germline V gene data show CDR1 as MNHNS and CDR2 as SASEGT. The authors ran the assay at deep level. TCRdb keeps only in-frame clones here, not all; method: immunoSEQ multiplex PCR. The sample contains about 2.3 million clones, 93% of which appear only once. The sample taken for sequencing was naive CD4+ T cells from PBMCs. Subset: CD45RA+ positively selected. The chain recombines TRBV6-1 with TRBJ2-1; 15 bases align to TRBD2. The sequence was obtained from a man between 18 and 29 years old in good health. Some clones in this sample may be carry-over from other donors' samples. The CDR3 DNA follows: TGTGCCAGCAGTGGTGGGACTAGCGGGAGGCCATACAATGAGCAGTTCTTC. It specifies CASSGGTSGRPYNEQFF.